This T cell receptor (beta chain) derives from a study of cytomegalovirus exposure and HLA in healthy donors. Study results and limitations: Around 18,000 TCR beta sequences were associated with HLA alleles at 0.05 false discovery rate in a later analysis. A link between a missense DCLRE1C variant and TCR beta V- and J-gene trimming emerged from a later analysis.

60 Vbeta and 13 Jbeta primers were used in PCR. Data came from immunoSEQ multiplex PCR; TCRdb stores just in-frame clones and leaves some out. The sample contains about 120,000 clones, around 75% of which appear only once. A few counts support this clone. The antigen is undetermined. The CDR3 sequence is 15 residues long. The V gene's germline CDR1 is SGDLS and CDR2 YYNGEE. V lost 1 base and J 0 bases, leaving 11 bases between the germline ends. Whereas donors were nominally healthy upon sampling, unrecorded immune exposures were probable. V and J are TRBV9 and TRBJ2-7; D call uncertain. The sequence was obtained from a woman between 18 and 30 years old in good health and CMV-seronegative. The sequencing sample was made of PBMCs. The chain's CDR3 is CASSVSDKSSYEQYF. For the CDR3, the DNA is TGTGCCAGCAGCGTATCAGACAAAAGCTCCTACGAGCAGTACTTC.